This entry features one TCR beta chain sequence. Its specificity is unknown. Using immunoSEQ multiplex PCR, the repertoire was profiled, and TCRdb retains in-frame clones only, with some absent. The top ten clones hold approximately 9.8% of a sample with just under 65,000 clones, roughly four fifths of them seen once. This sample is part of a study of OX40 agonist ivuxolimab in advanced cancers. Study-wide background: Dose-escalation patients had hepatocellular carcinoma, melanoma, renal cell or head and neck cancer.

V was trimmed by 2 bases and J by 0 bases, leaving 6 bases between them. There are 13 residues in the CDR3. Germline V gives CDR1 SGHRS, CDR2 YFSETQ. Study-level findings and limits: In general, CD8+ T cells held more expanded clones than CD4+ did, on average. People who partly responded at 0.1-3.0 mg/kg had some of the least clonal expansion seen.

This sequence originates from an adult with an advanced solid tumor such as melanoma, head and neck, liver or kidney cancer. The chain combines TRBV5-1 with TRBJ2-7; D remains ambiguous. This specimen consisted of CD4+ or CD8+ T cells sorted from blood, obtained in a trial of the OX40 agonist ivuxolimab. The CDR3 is CASSFDNSYEQYF. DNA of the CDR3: TGCGCCAGCAGCTTTGACAACTCCTACGAGCAGTACTTC.